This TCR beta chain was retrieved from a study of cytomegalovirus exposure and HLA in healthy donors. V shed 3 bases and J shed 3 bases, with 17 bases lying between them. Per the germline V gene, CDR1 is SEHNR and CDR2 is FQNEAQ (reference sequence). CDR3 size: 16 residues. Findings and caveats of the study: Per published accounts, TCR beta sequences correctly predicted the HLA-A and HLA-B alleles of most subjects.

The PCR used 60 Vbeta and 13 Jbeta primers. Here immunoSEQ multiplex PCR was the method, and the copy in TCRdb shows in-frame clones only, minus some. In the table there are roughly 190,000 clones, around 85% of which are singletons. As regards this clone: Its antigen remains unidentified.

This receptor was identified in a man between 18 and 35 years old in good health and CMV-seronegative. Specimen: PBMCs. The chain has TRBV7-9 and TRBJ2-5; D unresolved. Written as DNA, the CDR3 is TGTGCCAGCAGCTTTAAAGTCGGTCCTCCCGAAGAGACCCAGTACTTC. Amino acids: CASSFKVGPPEETQYF.